The entry below gives a single T cell receptor beta chain sequence along with its context. The source of the sample is a study of blood T cell repertoires in COVID-19. Looking at the study overall: COVID-19 samples collected from the United States, Italy and Spain covered acute and convalescent phases. PBMCs, B-cell-depleted T cells, or T cells provided the cDNA or gDNA that made up the material.

Original processing notes: The assay estimated nucleated cells by amplifying reference gene primers. TCRdb's table, derived via immunoSEQ multiplex PCR, lists solely in-frame clones and lacks some. That table furnishes V, J and clone size, whereas the DNA furnished D and trimming. The sample carries 200,000 to 250,000 clones, approximately 81% recorded once. Per germline, CDR1 SGDLS and CDR2 YYNGEE. The CDR3 contains 13 residues. The ends were cut back, 3 bases at V and 3 bases at J, with 7 bases in the middle. The sequence derives from a woman over 75 with acute or convalescent COVID-19. Sequencing was carried out using peripheral blood. V usage is TRBV9 and J usage is TRBJ2-1; no clear D. The CDR3 region has the DNA TGTGCCAGCAGCGGGCCAGGCTACAATGAGCAGTTCTTC. Residues: CASSGPGYNEQFF.